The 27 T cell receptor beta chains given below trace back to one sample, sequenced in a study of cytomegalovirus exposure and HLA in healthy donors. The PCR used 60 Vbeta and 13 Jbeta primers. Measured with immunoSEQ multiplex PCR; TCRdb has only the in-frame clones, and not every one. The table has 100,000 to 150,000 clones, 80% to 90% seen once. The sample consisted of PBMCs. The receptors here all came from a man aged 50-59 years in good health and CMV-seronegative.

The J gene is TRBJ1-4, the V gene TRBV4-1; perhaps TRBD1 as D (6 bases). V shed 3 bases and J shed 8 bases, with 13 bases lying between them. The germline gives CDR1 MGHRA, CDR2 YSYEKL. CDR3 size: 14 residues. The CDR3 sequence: CASSQNRVAEKLFF. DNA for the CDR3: TGCGCCAGCAGCCAGAACAGGGTAGCCGAAAAACTGTTTTTT.

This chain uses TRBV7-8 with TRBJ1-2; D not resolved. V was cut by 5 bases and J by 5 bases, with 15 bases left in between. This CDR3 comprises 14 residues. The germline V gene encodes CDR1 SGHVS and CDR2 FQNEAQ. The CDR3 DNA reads TGTGCCAGCAGCCAGATGGCCGCGGCTTATGGCTACACCTTC. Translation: CASSQMAAAYGYTF.

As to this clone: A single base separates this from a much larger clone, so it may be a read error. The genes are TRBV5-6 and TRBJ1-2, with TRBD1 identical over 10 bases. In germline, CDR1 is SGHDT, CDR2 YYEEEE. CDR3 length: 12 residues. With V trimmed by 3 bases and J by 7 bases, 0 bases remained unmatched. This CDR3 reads CASSWTGGGYTF. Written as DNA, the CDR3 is TGTGCCAGCAGCTGGACAGGGGGTGGCTACACCTTC.

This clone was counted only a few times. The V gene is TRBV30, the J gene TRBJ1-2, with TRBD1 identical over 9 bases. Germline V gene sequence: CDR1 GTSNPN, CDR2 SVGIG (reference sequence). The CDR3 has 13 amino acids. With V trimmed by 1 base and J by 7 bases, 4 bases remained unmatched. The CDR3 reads CAWSGGQGSGYTF. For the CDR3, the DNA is TGTGCCTGGAGTGGGGGACAGGGAAGTGGCTACACCTTC.

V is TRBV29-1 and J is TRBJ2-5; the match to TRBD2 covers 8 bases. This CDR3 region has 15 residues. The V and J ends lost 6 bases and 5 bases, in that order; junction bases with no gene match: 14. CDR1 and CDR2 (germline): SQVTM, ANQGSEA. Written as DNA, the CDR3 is TGCAGCGTGATGGTGGCGGGGGGTTCGTGGGAGACCCAGTACTTC. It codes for CSVMVAGGSWETQYF. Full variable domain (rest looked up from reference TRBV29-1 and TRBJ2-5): SAVISQKPSRDICQRGTSLTIQCQVDSQVTMMFWYRQQPGQSLTLIATANQGSEATYESGFVIDKFPISRPNLTFSTLTVSNMSPEDSSIYLCSVMVAGGSWETQYFGPGTRLLVL.

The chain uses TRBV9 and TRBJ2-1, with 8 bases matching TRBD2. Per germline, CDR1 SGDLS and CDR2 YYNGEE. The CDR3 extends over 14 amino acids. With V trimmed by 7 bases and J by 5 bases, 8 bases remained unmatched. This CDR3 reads CASSPSGHNNEQFF. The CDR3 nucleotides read TGTGCCAGCTCACCTAGCGGGCATAACAATGAGCAGTTCTTC. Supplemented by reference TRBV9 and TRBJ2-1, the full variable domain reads DSGVTQTPKHLITATGQRVTLRCSPRSGDLSVYWYQQSLDQGLQFLIQYYNGEERAKGNILERFSAQQFPDLHSELNLSSLELGDSALYFCASSPSGHNNEQFFGPGTRLTVL.

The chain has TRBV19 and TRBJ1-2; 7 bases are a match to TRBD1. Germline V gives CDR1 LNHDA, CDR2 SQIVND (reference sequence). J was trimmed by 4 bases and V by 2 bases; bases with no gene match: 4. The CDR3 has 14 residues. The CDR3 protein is CASSISAGGYGYTF. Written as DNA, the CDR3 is TGTGCCAGTAGTATATCGGCAGGGGGCTATGGCTACACCTTC.

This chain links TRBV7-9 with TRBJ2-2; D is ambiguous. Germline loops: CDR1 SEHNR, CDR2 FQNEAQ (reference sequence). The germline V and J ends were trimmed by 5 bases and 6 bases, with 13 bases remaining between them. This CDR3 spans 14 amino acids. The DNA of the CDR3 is TGTGCCAGCAGCCCGGCAGGAAGGCCCGGGGAGCTGTTTTTT. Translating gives CASSPAGRPGELFF. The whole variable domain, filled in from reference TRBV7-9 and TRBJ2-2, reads DTGVSQNPRHKITKRGQNVTFRCDPISEHNRLYWYRQTLGQGPEFLTYFQNEAQLEKSRLLSDRFSAERPKGSFSTLEIQRTEQGDSAMYLCASSPAGRPGELFFGEGSRLTVL.

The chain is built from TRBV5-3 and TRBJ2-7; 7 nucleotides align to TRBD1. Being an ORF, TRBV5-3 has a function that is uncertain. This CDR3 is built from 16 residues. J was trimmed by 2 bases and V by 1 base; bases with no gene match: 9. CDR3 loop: CARSLSRTGTAYEQYF. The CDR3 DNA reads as TGTGCCAGAAGCTTGAGTCGGACAGGAACAGCCTACGAGCAGTACTTC.

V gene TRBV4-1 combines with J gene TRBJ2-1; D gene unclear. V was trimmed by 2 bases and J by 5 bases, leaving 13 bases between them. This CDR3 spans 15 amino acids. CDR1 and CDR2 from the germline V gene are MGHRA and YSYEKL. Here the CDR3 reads CASSQFLRAHNEQFF. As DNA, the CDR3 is TGCGCCAGCAGCCAATTTCTCCGAGCTCACAATGAGCAGTTCTTC.

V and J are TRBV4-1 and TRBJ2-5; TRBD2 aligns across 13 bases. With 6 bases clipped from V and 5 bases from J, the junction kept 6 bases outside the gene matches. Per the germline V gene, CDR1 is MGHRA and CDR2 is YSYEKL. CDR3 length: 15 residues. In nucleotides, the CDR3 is TGCGCCAGCAGTCTACTAGCGGGGGGGCTGGAGACCCAGTACTTC. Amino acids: CASSLLAGGLETQYF.

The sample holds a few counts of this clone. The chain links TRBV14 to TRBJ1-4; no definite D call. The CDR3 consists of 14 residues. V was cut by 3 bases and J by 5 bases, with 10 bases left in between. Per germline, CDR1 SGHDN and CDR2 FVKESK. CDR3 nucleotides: TGTGCCAGCAGCCATGCAGGTGTAAATGAAAAACTGTTTTTT. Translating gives CASSHAGVNEKLFF.

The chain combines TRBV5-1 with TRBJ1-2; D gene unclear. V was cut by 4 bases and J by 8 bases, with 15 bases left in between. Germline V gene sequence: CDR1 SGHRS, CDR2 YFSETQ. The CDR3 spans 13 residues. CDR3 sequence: CASSAGLSEGYTF. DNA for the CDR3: TGCGCCAGCAGCGCGGGTTTAAGCGAGGGCTACACCTTC.

The CDR3 loop is CASSQGGGGEQFF. The DNA for the CDR3 is TGCGCCAGCAGCCAAGGCGGGGGGGGTGAGCAGTTCTTC. The chain couples TRBV4-3 to TRBJ2-1; 9 bases line up with TRBD2. Germline V lookup: CDR1 LGHNA, CDR2 YSLEER. The CDR3 covers 13 residues. The V segment lost 1 base and the J segment 9 bases; nucleotides outside the gene matches: 1.

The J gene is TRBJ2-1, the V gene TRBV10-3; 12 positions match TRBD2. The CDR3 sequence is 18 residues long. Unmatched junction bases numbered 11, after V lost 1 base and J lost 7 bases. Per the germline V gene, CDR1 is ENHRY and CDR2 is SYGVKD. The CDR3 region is CAISEFRGTSGGRNEQFF. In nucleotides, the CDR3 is TGTGCCATCAGTGAGTTCAGGGGAACTAGCGGGGGGAGAAATGAGCAGTTCTTC.

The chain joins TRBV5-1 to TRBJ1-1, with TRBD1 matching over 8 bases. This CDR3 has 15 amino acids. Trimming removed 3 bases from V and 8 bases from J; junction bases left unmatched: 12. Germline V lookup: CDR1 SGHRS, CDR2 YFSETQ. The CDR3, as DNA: TGCGCCAGCAGCTCAAACTCCGGGACAGGTCGCGAAGCTTTCTTT. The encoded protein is CASSSNSGTGREAFF.

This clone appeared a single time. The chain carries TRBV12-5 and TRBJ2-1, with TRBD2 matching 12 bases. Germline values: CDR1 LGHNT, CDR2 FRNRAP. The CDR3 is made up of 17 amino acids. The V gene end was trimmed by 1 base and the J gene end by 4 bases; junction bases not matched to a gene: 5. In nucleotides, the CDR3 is TGTGCTAGTGGTTTGGGTCTCCTAGCGGGGGGGTACAATGAGCAGTTCTTC. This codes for CASGLGLLAGGYNEQFF.

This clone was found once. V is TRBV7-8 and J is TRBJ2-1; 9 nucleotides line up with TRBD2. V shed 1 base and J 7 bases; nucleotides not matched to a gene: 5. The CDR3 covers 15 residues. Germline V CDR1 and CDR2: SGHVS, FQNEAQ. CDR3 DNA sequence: TGTGCCAGCAGCTTAGGAGCGGGGGGCCGGAATGAGCAGTTCTTC. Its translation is CASSLGAGGRNEQFF.

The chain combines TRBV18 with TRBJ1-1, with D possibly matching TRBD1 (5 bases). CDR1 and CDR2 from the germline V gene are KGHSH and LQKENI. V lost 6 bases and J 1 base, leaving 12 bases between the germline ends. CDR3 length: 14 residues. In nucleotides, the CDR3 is TGTGCCAGCTCGCTGTACCAGGGGAACACTGAAGCTTTCTTT. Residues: CASSLYQGNTEAFF.

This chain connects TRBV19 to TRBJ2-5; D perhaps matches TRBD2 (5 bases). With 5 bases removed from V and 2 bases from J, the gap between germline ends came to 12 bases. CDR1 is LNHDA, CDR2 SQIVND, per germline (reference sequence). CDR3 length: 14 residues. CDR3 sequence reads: CASSPRGFQETQYF. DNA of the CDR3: TGTGCCAGTAGTCCCCGAGGGTTTCAAGAGACCCAGTACTTC.

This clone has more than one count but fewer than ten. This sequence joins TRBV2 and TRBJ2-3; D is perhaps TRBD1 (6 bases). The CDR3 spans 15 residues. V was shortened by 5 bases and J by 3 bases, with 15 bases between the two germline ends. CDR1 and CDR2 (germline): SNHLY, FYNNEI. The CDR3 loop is CASSTGPLRTDTQYF. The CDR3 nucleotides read TGTGCCAGCAGTACAGGGCCGTTACGGACAGATACGCAGTATTTT.

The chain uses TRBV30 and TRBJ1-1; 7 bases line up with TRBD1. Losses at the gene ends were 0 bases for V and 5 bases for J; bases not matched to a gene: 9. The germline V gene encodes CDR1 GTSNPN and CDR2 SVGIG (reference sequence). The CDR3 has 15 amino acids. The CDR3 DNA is TGTGCCTGGAGTGTACTCGGGACAGTCTCTACTGAAGCTTTCTTT. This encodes CAWSVLGTVSTEAFF.

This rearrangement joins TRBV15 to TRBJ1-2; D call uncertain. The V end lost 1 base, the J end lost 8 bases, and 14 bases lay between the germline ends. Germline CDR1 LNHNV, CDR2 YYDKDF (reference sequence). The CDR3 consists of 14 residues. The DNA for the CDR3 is TGTGCCACCAGCAGAGGGACTGACGGCTACGGCTACACCTTC. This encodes CATSRGTDGYGYTF. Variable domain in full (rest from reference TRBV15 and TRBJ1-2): DAMVIQNPRYQVTQFGKPVTLSCSQTLNHNVMYWYQQKSSQAPKLLFHYYDKDFNNEADTPDNFQSRRPNTSFCFLDIRSPGLGDTAMYLCATSRGTDGYGYTFGSGTRLTVV.

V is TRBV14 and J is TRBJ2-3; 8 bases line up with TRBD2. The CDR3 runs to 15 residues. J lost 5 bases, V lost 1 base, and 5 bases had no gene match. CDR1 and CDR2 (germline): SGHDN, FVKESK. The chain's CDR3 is CASSQALGGVDTQYF. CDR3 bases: TGTGCCAGCAGCCAAGCTCTCGGGGGGGTAGATACGCAGTATTTT.

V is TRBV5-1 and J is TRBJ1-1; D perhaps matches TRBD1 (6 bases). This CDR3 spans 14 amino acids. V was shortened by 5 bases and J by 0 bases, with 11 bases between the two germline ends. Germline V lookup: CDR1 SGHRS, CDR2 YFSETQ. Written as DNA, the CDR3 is TGCGCCAGCAGTGTAGGGGACATGAACACTGAAGCTTTCTTT. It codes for CASSVGDMNTEAFF.

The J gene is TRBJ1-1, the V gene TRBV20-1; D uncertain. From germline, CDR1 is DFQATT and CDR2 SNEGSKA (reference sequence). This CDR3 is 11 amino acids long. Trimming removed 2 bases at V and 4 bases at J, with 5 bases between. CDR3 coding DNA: TGCAGTGCTAGATCTTTCACTGAAGCTTTCTTT. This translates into CSARSFTEAFF.

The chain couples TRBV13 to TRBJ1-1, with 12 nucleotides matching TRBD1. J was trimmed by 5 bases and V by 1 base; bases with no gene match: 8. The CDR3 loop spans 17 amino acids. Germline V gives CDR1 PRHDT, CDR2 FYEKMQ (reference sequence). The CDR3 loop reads CASSLVGTGGAGTEAFF. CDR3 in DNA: TGTGCCAGCAGCTTAGTTGGGACAGGGGGCGCGGGGACTGAAGCTTTCTTT.